This T cell receptor (beta chain) was identified during a study of cytomegalovirus exposure and HLA in healthy donors. Notes on this clone: The antigen remains unidentified.

With 0 bases removed from V and 2 bases from J, the gap between germline ends came to 10 bases. There are 15 residues in the CDR3. Looked up from germline, CDR1 is MNHEY and CDR2 is SVGAGI. The study's findings and limits: HLA alleles showed associations with around 15,000 TCR beta sequences in a later analysis, at a 0.05 false discovery rate.

Primers: 60 Vbeta forward and 13 Jbeta reverse. Clones were read by immunoSEQ multiplex PCR, and TCRdb kept only the in-frame ones, dropping some. The sample lists tens of thousands of clones; approximately 71% were seen once. This TCR came from a man in his sixties in good health and CMV-seropositive. The J gene is TRBJ1-1, the V gene TRBV6-5, with D perhaps TRBD1 (5 bases). The sequenced material came from PBMCs. In DNA, the CDR3 is TGTGCCAGCAGTTACTCACCCAGGGTAAACACTGAAGCTTTCTTT. Residues: CASSYSPRVNTEAFF.